Shown below are 19 T cell receptor beta chains from a single sample sequenced in a study of identical twins. In TCRdb, the 5' RACE reads were re-called with MiXCR into one record per CDR3 protein. The table shows roughly 770,000 distinct CDR3 sequences, with about 20% occurring only once. The same sample was also studied in work on T cells expressing NK-cell markers.

The source material was PBMCs. These receptors were collected from a woman aged 18-30 years in good health.

In its sample, this clonotype was seen many times. The chain recombines TRBV12-3 or TRBV12-4 with TRBJ2-3; 8 bases match TRBD2. CDR3 size: 15 residues. Trimming at V came to 3 bases and at J to 1 base, leaving 3 bases not matched to a gene. CDR3 amino acids: CASSLVSGGTDTQYF. CDR3 bases: TGTGCCAGCAGTTTGGTTAGCGGGGGCACAGATACGCAGTATTTT.

On this clonotype itself: A single base separates this from a much larger clone, so it may be a read error. The rearrangement joins TRBV5-6 to TRBJ2-1; D is unclear. The CDR3 runs to 12 residues. The germline gives CDR1 SGHDT, CDR2 YYEEEE. The V end lost 0 bases, the J end lost 9 bases, and 7 bases lay between the germline ends. The CDR3 loop is CASSLAVAEQFF. CDR3 DNA sequence: TGTGCCAGCAGCTTGGCCGTGGCTGAGCAGTTCTTC.

The chain combines TRBV5-5 with TRBJ2-1; D gene unclear. The V and J ends lost 5 bases and 8 bases respectively, with 14 bases between them. The CDR3 spans 13 residues. Germline CDR1 reads SGHKS; CDR2 reads YYEKEE (reference sequence). CDR3 bases: TGTGCCAGCAGGAGCAGTCCGAAGGATGAGCAGTTCTTC. As protein: CASRSSPKDEQFF.

This chain joins TRBV5-1 and TRBJ2-1, with 8 bases matching TRBD2. Trimming removed 3 bases from V and 10 bases from J; junction bases left unmatched: 12. There are 15 residues in the CDR3. CDR1 and CDR2 from the germline V gene are SGHRS and YFSETQ. CDR3 amino acids: CASSSGLALDGEQFF. CDR3 nucleotides: TGCGCCAGCAGCTCTGGACTAGCCCTTGACGGGGAGCAGTTCTTC. Full variable domain (outside the CDR3, taken from reference TRBV5-1 and TRBJ2-1): KAGVTQTPRYLIKTRGQQVTLSCSPISGHRSVSWYQQTPGQGLQFLFEYFSETQRNKGNFPGRFSGRQFSNSRSEMNVSTLELGDSALYLCASSSGLALDGEQFFGPGTRLTVL.

This clonotype was detected a few times. V usage is TRBV5-1 and J usage is TRBJ2-6; no firm D call. CDR1 and CDR2 from the germline V gene are SGHRS and YFSETQ. This CDR3 contains 15 residues. V shed 0 bases and J shed 3 bases, with 7 bases lying between them. The CDR3 sequence: CASSLDLVGANVLTF. CDR3 sequence (DNA): TGCGCCAGCAGCTTGGACCTAGTTGGGGCCAACGTCCTGACTTTC.

There are a few counts of this clonotype. The J gene is TRBJ2-4, the V gene TRBV9, with D perhaps TRBD1 (5 bases). V lost 2 bases and J 5 bases, leaving 11 bases between the germline ends. Germline V lookup: CDR1 SGDLS, CDR2 YYNGEE. The CDR3 runs to 14 residues. The CDR3 loop is CASSVTEYQNIQYF. The CDR3 DNA reads as TGTGCCAGCAGCGTGACAGAATACCAAAACATTCAGTACTTC.

This rearrangement joins TRBV12-3 or TRBV12-4 to TRBJ1-1; D not resolved. This CDR3 has 14 residues. V lost 1 base and J lost 5, with 11 bases in between. CDR3 nucleotide sequence: TGTGCCAGCAGTTTAGGGTCGCAAGGTACTGAAGCTTTCTTT. This sequence encodes CASSLGSQGTEAFF.

A single count supports this clonotype. The V and J genes are TRBV7-2 and TRBJ2-7; maybe TRBD1 (6 bases). Looked up from germline, CDR1 is SGHTA and CDR2 is FQGNSA. The V end was cut by 5 bases, the J end by 5 bases, with 19 bases between. This CDR3 contains 15 residues. CDR3 nucleotide sequence: TGTGCCAGCAGCCCTAGACAGGAAAGAGACAACGAGCAGTACTTC. Translation: CASSPRQERDNEQYF. Full variable domain (remainder filled in from reference TRBV7-2 and TRBJ2-7): GAGVSQSPSNKVTEKGKDVELRCDPISGHTALYWYRQSLGQGLEFLIYFQGNSAPDKSGLPSDRFSAERTGGSVSTLTIQRTQQEDSAVYLCASSPRQERDNEQYFGPGTRLTVT.

The V gene is TRBV29-1, the J gene TRBJ2-1, with 9 bases that match TRBD2. Per germline, CDR1 SQVTM and CDR2 ANQGSEA. The V gene end was trimmed by 4 bases and the J gene end by 3 bases; junction bases not matched to a gene: 1. This CDR3 region has 13 residues. CDR3 DNA sequence: TGCAGCGTTGGACTAGCGGACTACAATGAGCAGTTCTTC. Translating gives CSVGLADYNEQFF.

V usage is TRBV20-1 and J usage is TRBJ1-2; D is unresolved. The CDR3 contains 13 residues. CDR1 and CDR2 from the germline V gene are DFQATT and SNEGSKA (reference sequence). V lost 5 bases and J 8 bases, leaving 18 bases between the germline ends. The CDR3 sequence is CSALLDGPEGYTF. Written as DNA, the CDR3 is TGCAGTGCTCTCCTGGACGGTCCGGAGGGCTACACCTTC.

This clonotype was counted between two and nine times. The gene calls are TRBV20-1 and TRBJ1-1, with 7 bases aligning to TRBD1. J lost 1 base, V lost 6 bases, and 8 bases had no gene match. The CDR3 is made up of 14 amino acids. Germline CDR1 and CDR2: DFQATT and SNEGSKA (reference sequence). The CDR3: CSAMKQGPNTEAFF. CDR3 bases: TGCAGTGCGATGAAACAGGGGCCGAACACTGAAGCTTTCTTT.

This clonotype showed up many times. The chain recombines TRBV20-1 with TRBJ2-3, with TRBD2 identical over 13 bases. The CDR3 runs 15 residues. Germline-derived CDR1 and CDR2 are DFQATT and SNEGSKA (reference sequence). V was pared by 5 bases and J by 4 bases, with 6 bases of the junction left unmatched. CDR3 amino acids: CSAGRTSGGADTQYF. In DNA form, the CDR3 reads TGCAGTGCTGGACGGACTAGCGGGGGCGCAGATACGCAGTATTTT.

This clonotype turned up a few times. The V and J genes are TRBV3-1 and TRBJ1-6; 7 positions agree with TRBD1. V shed 4 bases and J 5 bases; nucleotides not matched to a gene: 8. The CDR3 extends over 16 amino acids. Germline lookup yields CDR1 LGHDT and CDR2 YNNKEL (reference sequence). The CDR3 region is CASSLQQGRDNSPLHF. In nucleotides, the CDR3 is TGTGCCAGCAGCCTCCAACAGGGGCGCGATAATTCACCCCTCCACTTT.

The chain uses TRBV6-2 or TRBV6-3 and TRBJ2-7; perhaps D is TRBD1 or TRBD2 (6 bases each). Germline V gives CDR1 MNHEY, CDR2 SVGEGT. The CDR3 is 14 residues long. V lost 7 bases to trimming and J lost 3 bases, with 16 bases between them. CDR3 nucleotides: TGTGCCAGCACCGAACCCGGGGGCCGCTACGAGCAGTACTTC. Its protein product is CASTEPGGRYEQYF.

The rearrangement joins TRBV15 to TRBJ2-1; 16 nucleotides align to TRBD2. CDR1 and CDR2 (germline): LNHNV, YYDKDF (reference sequence). The J segment lost 8 bases and the V segment lost 0 bases, leaving 16 bases of the junction unmatched. This CDR3 has 21 residues. CDR3 loop: CATSRDSPNMGLAGGRDEQFF. CDR3 in DNA: TGTGCCACCAGCAGAGATTCGCCGAATATGGGACTAGCGGGAGGGCGGGATGAGCAGTTCTTC. The full variable domain, completed using reference TRBV15 and TRBJ2-1, is DAMVIQNPRYQVTQFGKPVTLSCSQTLNHNVMYWYQQKSSQAPKLLFHYYDKDFNNEADTPDNFQSRRPNTSFCFLDIRSPGLGDTAMYLCATSRDSPNMGLAGGRDEQFFGPGTRLTVL.

Only a few counts were recorded for this clonotype. V usage is TRBV4-2 and J usage is TRBJ2-5; 8 nucleotides line up with TRBD1. The germline gives CDR1 LGHNA, CDR2 YNFKEQ. The length of the CDR3 is 15 residues. With V trimmed by 7 bases and J by 5 bases, 12 bases remained unmatched. This CDR3 reads CASTENYRGTETQYF. The CDR3 DNA follows: TGTGCCAGCACCGAAAACTACAGGGGGACGGAGACCCAGTACTTC.

This chain connects TRBV6-1 to TRBJ1-4; tentative D call: TRBD1 (5 bases). Deletions cut 7 bases from V and 8 bases from J, with 17 bases between. The CDR3 spans 14 residues. Germline CDR1 reads MNHNS; CDR2 reads SASEGT. The CDR3 DNA reads as TGTGCCAGCACCAAATCAAGGGACGAAGAAAAACTGTTTTTT. Translating gives CASTKSRDEEKLFF.

The gene calls are TRBV20-1 and TRBJ1-2, with TRBD1 matching over 9 bases. In germline, CDR1 is DFQATT, CDR2 SNEGSKA (reference sequence). The CDR3 contains 13 residues. V lost 4 bases and J lost 4; bases outside the gene matches: 4. CDR3 coding DNA: TGCAGTGCTAAGACAGGGGGGACCTATGGCTACACCTTC. It yields the protein CSAKTGGTYGYTF.

This clonotype has more than one count but fewer than ten. The chain carries TRBV10-3 and TRBJ2-3; 12 nucleotides align to TRBD2. J gave up 7 bases and V 3 bases, and 14 bases lay outside the gene matches. The CDR3 covers 18 residues. Looked up from germline, CDR1 is ENHRY and CDR2 is SYGVKD. CDR3 residues: CAISDTVGASGGAYTQYF. Written as DNA, the CDR3 is TGTGCCATCAGTGACACGGTCGGCGCTAGCGGGGGGGCCTATACGCAGTATTTT.